This TCR beta chain originates from a study of blood T cells in healthy people across ages. Overall study findings and caveats: Underestimates were what the diversity estimates from one million T cells were considered to be.

Concerning this clonotype itself: Its cognate antigen is unknown.

A second PCR of 7 to 11 cycles used a sample-barcoded 5' primer and a J-beta primer mix. TCRdb used MiXCR to reprocess the 5' RACE reads, holding one entry per CDR3 protein. The sample includes about 1.4 million distinct CDR3 sequences, almost 60% of them seen just once. This TCR was sampled from a man aged 18 to 29 in good health. Sample: blood.

The CDR3 DNA is TGTGCCAGCAGCCAAATCGCGGGGGGCGGTGAGACCCAGTACTTC. Translating it yields CASSQIAGGGETQYF. The chain employs TRBV4-2 and TRBJ2-5, with TRBD2 matching over 8 bases. V shed 2 bases and J 5 bases; nucleotides not matched to a gene: 7. CDR3 length equals 15 residues. Germline loops: CDR1 LGHNA, CDR2 YNFKEQ.